The TCR beta chain described here comes from a study of OX40 agonist ivuxolimab in advanced cancers. About the research overall: Patients in the trial were receiving intravenous ivuxolimab every 2 weeks, at doses of 0.01 to 10 mg/kg. Patients enrolled in dose escalation were diagnosed with hepatocellular carcinoma, melanoma, renal cell or head and neck cancer.

Study-wide results and limits: CD8+ T cells showed, on average, more clonal expansion than CD4+ cells.

Regarding this clone: As yet, its antigen is unknown.

On cycle 4 day 1 and cycle 7 day 1, as well as at baseline, blood was sampled. The CDR3 covers 15 residues. Trimming removed 0 bases from V and 6 bases from J, with 14 bases in between. From germline, CDR1 is MGHRA and CDR2 YSYEKL. TCRdb's copy holds only in-frame clones and misses some; the assay was immunoSEQ multiplex PCR. The profile shows approximately 75,000 clones, roughly 78% of them singletons. The sample in question was CD4+ or CD8+ T cells sorted from blood, obtained in a trial of the OX40 agonist ivuxolimab. The chain recombines TRBV4-1 with TRBJ1-1; D remains unclear. This TCR was recovered from an adult with an advanced solid tumor such as melanoma, head and neck, liver or kidney cancer. As DNA, the CDR3 is TGCGCCAGCAGCCAAGATCTAGGGCGTTCGGCTGAAGCTTTCTTT. Protein sequence: CASSQDLGRSAEAFF.